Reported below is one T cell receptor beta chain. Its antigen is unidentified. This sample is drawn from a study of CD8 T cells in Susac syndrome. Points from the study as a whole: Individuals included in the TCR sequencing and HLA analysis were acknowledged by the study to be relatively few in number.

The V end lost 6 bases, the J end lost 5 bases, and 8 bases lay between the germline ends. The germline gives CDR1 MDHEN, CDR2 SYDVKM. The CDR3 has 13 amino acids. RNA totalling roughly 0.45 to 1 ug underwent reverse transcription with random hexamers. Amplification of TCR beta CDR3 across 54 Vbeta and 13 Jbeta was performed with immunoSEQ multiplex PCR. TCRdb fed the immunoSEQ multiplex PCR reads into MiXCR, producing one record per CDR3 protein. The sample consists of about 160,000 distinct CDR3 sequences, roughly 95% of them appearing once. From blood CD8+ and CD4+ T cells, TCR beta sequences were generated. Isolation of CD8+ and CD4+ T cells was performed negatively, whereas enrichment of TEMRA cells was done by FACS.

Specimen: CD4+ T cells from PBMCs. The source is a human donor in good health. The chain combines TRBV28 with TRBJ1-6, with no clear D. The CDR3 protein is CASRAENNSPLHF. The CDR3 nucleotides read TGTGCCAGCAGGGCAGAGAATAATTCACCCCTCCACTTT.